A selection of T cell receptor beta chains follows, all from one sample in a study of T cells in Graves' hyperthyroidism and ophthalmopathy. Each CDR3 protein gets one entry after TCRdb re-called the multiplex PCR reads with MiXCR. The profile shows roughly 580,000 distinct CDR3 sequences, 40% to 55% of them singletons. Sequencing input: peripheral blood or thyroid tissue (not recorded which). All receptors come from a young woman with Graves' hyperthyroidism. Each CDR3 is given with its conserved first and last residue. The order of the fields is clone size, J gene, V gene, D gene, CDR3 protein, CDR3 DNA. D genes are given only for firm matches. Rows give clone size only sometimes, using once, few, many, or a class for an expanded clone.

abundance: -; j_gene: TRBJ1-1; v_gene: TRBV5-1; d_gene: -; CDR3aa: CASSLGAGEVEAFF; CDR3nt: TGCGCCAGCAGCTTGGGGGCGGGTGAGGTTGAAGCTTTCTTT
abundance: many; j_gene: TRBJ2-7; v_gene: TRBV7-9; d_gene: -; CDR3aa: CASSRLGRGEYEQYF; CDR3nt: TGTGCCAGCAGCAGACTGGGCAGGGGAGAGTACGAGCAGTACTTC
abundance: -; j_gene: TRBJ2-6; v_gene: TRBV10-3; d_gene: -; CDR3aa: CASSYSLPAGANVLTF; CDR3nt: TGTGCCAGCAGTTACTCCCTCCCGGCTGGGGCCAACGTCCTGACTTTC
abundance: few; j_gene: TRBJ1-2; v_gene: TRBV2; d_gene: -; CDR3aa: CASQGPYGNYGYTF; CDR3nt: TGTGCCAGCCAGGGACCCTACGGGAACTATGGCTACACCTTC
abundance: many; j_gene: TRBJ2-2; v_gene: TRBV29-1; d_gene: -; CDR3aa: CSVDTNTGELFF; CDR3nt: TGCAGCGTTGATACGAACACCGGGGAGCTGTTTTTT
abundance: -; j_gene: TRBJ1-5; v_gene: TRBV2; d_gene: TRBD1; CDR3aa: CASSGQGQGAQPQHF; CDR3nt: TGTGCCAGCAGTGGGCAGGGACAGGGGGCACAGCCCCAGCATTTT
abundance: many; j_gene: TRBJ2-5; v_gene: TRBV10-1; d_gene: -; CDR3aa: CASSPGKETQYF; CDR3nt: TGCGCCAGCAGTCCTGGAAAAGAGACCCAGTACTTC
abundance: -; j_gene: TRBJ2-7; v_gene: TRBV2; d_gene: TRBD2; CDR3aa: CASSLSRTSGTYEQYF; CDR3nt: TGTGCCAGCAGTTTATCGCGGACTAGCGGGACCTACGAGCAGTACTTC
abundance: -; j_gene: TRBJ1-3; v_gene: TRBV29-1; d_gene: TRBD1; CDR3aa: CSAAGTGDYGYTIYF; CDR3nt: TGCAGCGCAGCCGGGACAGGGGACTATGGCTACACCATATATTTT
abundance: once; j_gene: TRBJ2-6; v_gene: TRBV15; d_gene: -; CDR3aa: CATSRDLALERSGANVLTF; CDR3nt: TGTGCCACCAGCAGAGATTTGGCCCTCGAGAGAAGTGGGGCCAACGTCCTGACTTTC
abundance: many; j_gene: TRBJ1-6; v_gene: TRBV6-1; d_gene: -; CDR3aa: CASSPAGNSPLHF; CDR3nt: TGTGCCAGCAGTCCGGCTGGAAATTCACCCCTCCACTTT
abundance: many; j_gene: TRBJ2-7; v_gene: TRBV29-1; d_gene: -; CDR3aa: CSVEASGGIYEQYF; CDR3nt: TGCAGCGTTGAAGCATCCGGGGGCATCTACGAGCAGTACTTC
abundance: few; j_gene: TRBJ2-7; v_gene: TRBV19; d_gene: -; CDR3aa: CASSIGGSVGEQYF; CDR3nt: TGTGCCAGTAGTATCGGGGGTAGTGTCGGCGAGCAGTACTTC
abundance: once; j_gene: TRBJ1-1; v_gene: TRBV20-1; d_gene: -; CDR3aa: CSAPRDTEAFF; CDR3nt: TGCAGTGCCCCCAGGGACACTGAAGCTTTCTTT
abundance: -; j_gene: TRBJ1-1; v_gene: TRBV7-4; d_gene: TRBD1; CDR3aa: CASIIGTASNTEASF; CDR3nt: TGTGCCAGCATCATCGGGACAGCGTCAAACACTGAAGCTTCCTTT
abundance: -; j_gene: TRBJ2-7; v_gene: TRBV29-1; d_gene: -; CDR3aa: CSVAPGLSYEQYF; CDR3nt: TGCAGCGTGGCGCCGGGACTCTCCTACGAGCAGTACTTC
abundance: few; j_gene: TRBJ2-5; v_gene: TRBV15; d_gene: TRBD2; CDR3aa: CATSRGGTSGGQETQYF; CDR3nt: TGTGCCACCAGCAGAGGGGGAACTAGCGGGGGTCAAGAGACCCAGTACTTC
abundance: many; j_gene: TRBJ1-1; v_gene: TRBV24-1; d_gene: -; CDR3aa: CATTEGMNTEAFF; CDR3nt: TGTGCCACCACGGAGGGAATGAACACTGAAGCTTTCTTT
abundance: many; j_gene: TRBJ2-2; v_gene: TRBV29-1; d_gene: -; CDR3aa: CSVEGTGELFF; CDR3nt: TGCAGCGTTGAGGGGACCGGGGAGCTGTTTTTT
abundance: -; j_gene: TRBJ2-7; v_gene: TRBV29-1; d_gene: -; CDR3aa: CSVAGTGEQYF; CDR3nt: TGCAGCGTTGCTGGGACGGGAGAGCAGTACTTC
abundance: many; j_gene: TRBJ2-7; v_gene: TRBV2; d_gene: TRBD2; CDR3aa: CASSVASGTYEQYF; CDR3nt: TGTGCCAGCAGTGTTGCTAGCGGAACCTACGAGCAGTACTTC
abundance: -; j_gene: TRBJ2-2; v_gene: TRBV7-2; d_gene: TRBD2; CDR3aa: CASSRTAGAGGELFF; CDR3nt: TGTGCCAGCAGCAGAACAGCGGGAGCGGGCGGGGAGCTGTTTTTT
abundance: -; j_gene: TRBJ1-5; v_gene: TRBV24-1; d_gene: TRBD1; CDR3aa: CATSRNDREAQPQHF; CDR3nt: TGTGCCACCAGTCGAAACGACAGGGAGGCTCAGCCCCAGCATTTT
abundance: many; j_gene: TRBJ2-7; v_gene: TRBV29-1; d_gene: TRBD1; CDR3aa: CSVWTGEQYF; CDR3nt: TGCAGCGTTTGGACAGGCGAGCAGTACTTC
abundance: -; j_gene: TRBJ2-5; v_gene: TRBV5-1; d_gene: -; CDR3aa: CASSLGIRETQYF; CDR3nt: TGCGCCAGCAGTTTGGGAATTCGGGAGACCCAGTACTTC
abundance: many; j_gene: TRBJ1-1; v_gene: TRBV2; d_gene: -; CDR3aa: CATRGAEAFF; CDR3nt: TGTGCTACGAGAGGCGCTGAAGCTTTCTTT
abundance: -; j_gene: TRBJ2-5; v_gene: TRBV2; d_gene: -; CDR3aa: CASRITETQYF; CDR3nt: TGTGCTAGTCGCATCACGGAGACCCAGTACTTC
abundance: once; j_gene: TRBJ2-7; v_gene: TRBV6-6; d_gene: TRBD1; CDR3aa: CASSHRGFEYEQYF; CDR3nt: TGTGCCAGCAGTCACAGGGGATTCGAGTACGAGCAGTACTTC
abundance: -; j_gene: TRBJ1-2; v_gene: TRBV2; d_gene: -; CDR3aa: CARALGERGYTF; CDR3nt: TGTGCCAGGGCATTAGGGGAACGTGGCTACACCTTC
abundance: -; j_gene: TRBJ2-2; v_gene: TRBV29-1; d_gene: -; CDR3aa: CSVVTAGELFF; CDR3nt: TGCAGCGTTGTTACGGCGGGGGAGCTGTTTTTT
abundance: -; j_gene: TRBJ1-1; v_gene: TRBV7-9; d_gene: TRBD1; CDR3aa: CASSLEQGATGAFF; CDR3nt: TGTGCCAGCAGCTTGGAACAGGGGGCCACTGGAGCTTTCTTT